These 15 T cell receptor beta chains came from one sample sequenced in a study of shared T cell receptors in the human thymus (dated by TCRdb to 2020 to 2023). Libraries were prepared through the immunoSEQ multiplex PCR assay. The table comes from immuneACCESS by way of TCRdb, which keeps in-frame sequences with V and J called. Part of the clones is missing from these tables; in studies checked, under half for an unresolved V gene and the rest for unknown reasons. For this sample there are about 710,000 clones; over 75% appear just once. Under 0.01% of the sample is taken by the ten largest. Another study also made use of these data, one on human thymus T cells.

Sequencing was performed on thymocytes. Every receptor here comes from a boy under three years old with a congenital heart defect. Donor details come from another sample of the same person, matched by shared clones.

This rearrangement joins TRBV6-1 to TRBJ1-6, with 9 bases that match TRBD1. Trimming at V came to 6 bases and at J to 10 bases, leaving 7 bases not matched to a gene. The CDR3 runs 14 residues. Germline-derived CDR1 and CDR2 are MNHNS and SASEGT. The CDR3 DNA is TGTGCCAGCAGGGGGGACAGGGCTAACTCACCCCTCCACTTT. This encodes CASRGDRANSPLHF.

The chain recombines TRBV14 with TRBJ1-1, with 8 bases that match TRBD1. The CDR3 extends over 19 amino acids. Germline loops: CDR1 SGHDN, CDR2 FVKESK. Trimming cost V 7 bases and J 1 base; bases outside gene matches: 20. CDR3 bases: TGTGCCAGCATTTTAAGTGACTACAGGGGGTACGGTAGGAACACTGAAGCTTTCTTT. Its translation: CASILSDYRGYGRNTEAFF.

V gene TRBV27 combines with J gene TRBJ1-5; D perhaps matches TRBD1 (6 bases). The CDR3 has 16 residues. CDR1 and CDR2 from the germline V gene are MNHEY and SMNVEV (reference sequence). V was shortened by 2 bases and J by 3 bases, with 14 bases between the two germline ends. The CDR3, as DNA: TGTGCCAGCAGTTTACTAGGGGGACGGCCCAATCAGCCCCAGCATTTT. Protein: CASSLLGGRPNQPQHF.

This clone came up once. The chain joins TRBV28 to TRBJ1-5, with 7 bases matching TRBD1. The germline V gene encodes CDR1 MDHEN and CDR2 SYDVKM. The CDR3 length is 14 residues. The V gene end was trimmed by 7 bases and the J gene end by 3 bases; junction bases not matched to a gene: 6. The CDR3 region is CASIPGQNNQPQHF. DNA for the CDR3: TGTGCCAGCATACCGGGACAGAACAATCAGCCCCAGCATTTT.

The chain employs TRBV28 and TRBJ1-4; TRBD1 aligns across 12 bases. The CDR3 loop spans 14 amino acids. Germline-derived CDR1 and CDR2 are MDHEN and SYDVKM. With V trimmed by 3 bases and J by 10 bases, 3 bases remained unmatched. CDR3 region: CASSLGQGAGKLFF. The DNA of the CDR3 is TGTGCCAGCAGTTTGGGACAGGGGGCGGGAAAACTGTTTTTT.

V and J are TRBV10-1 and TRBJ2-7; TRBD2 aligns across 10 bases. The length of the CDR3 is 17 residues. V dropped 2 bases and J dropped 4; count of bases not matched to a gene: 11. Germline V lookup: CDR1 WNHNN, CDR2 SYGVQD (reference sequence). This CDR3 is CASSELATASGSYEQYF. As DNA, the CDR3 is TGCGCCAGCAGTGAGCTCGCTACGGCTAGCGGGAGTTACGAGCAGTACTTC.

Remarks on this clone: Other nucleotide sequences in the sample specify the same CDR3. CDR3 protein: CASSLRQGAGANVLTF. The CDR3 DNA is TGTGCCAGCAGTTTACGGCAGGGTGCTGGGGCCAACGTCCTGACTTTC. The chain uses TRBV28 and TRBJ2-6, with D possibly being TRBD1 (5 bases). The V gene's germline CDR1 is MDHEN and CDR2 SYDVKM. This CDR3 is 16 amino acids long. Trimming shortened V by 2 bases and J by 2 bases, and 10 bases separated the two germline ends. The variable domain in full, completed from reference TRBV28 and TRBJ2-6, reads DVKVTQSSRYLVKRTGEKVFLECVQDMDHENMFWYRQDPGLGLRLIYFSYDVKMKEKGDIPEGYSVSREKKERFSLILESASTNQTSMYLCASSLRQGAGANVLTFGAGSRLTVL.

This chain connects TRBV10-3 to TRBJ2-1; 10 bases are a match to TRBD2. The germline V gene has CDR1 ENHRY and CDR2 SYGVKD. The CDR3 sequence is 16 residues long. Trimming cost V 0 bases and J 8 bases; bases outside gene matches: 7. The CDR3 loop is CAISESASGGCDEQFF. In DNA form, the CDR3 reads TGTGCCATCAGTGAGTCTGCTAGCGGGGGTTGCGATGAGCAGTTCTTC.

The chain uses TRBV30 and TRBJ1-5; 9 bases are a match to TRBD1. J was trimmed by 5 bases and V by 4 bases; bases with no gene match: 9. CDR3 size: 15 residues. Per germline, CDR1 GTSNPN and CDR2 SVGIG (reference sequence). DNA of the CDR3: TGTGCCTGGAAAGGGGGACAGGGCCCCCATCAGCCCCAGCATTTT. Translating it yields CAWKGGQGPHQPQHF.

The chain links TRBV4-3 to TRBJ1-6, with D possibly TRBD1 on 6 matching bases. The CDR3 extends over 14 amino acids. Germline V gene sequence: CDR1 LGHNA, CDR2 YSLEER. V lost 1 base and J 10 bases, leaving 11 bases between the germline ends. CDR3 region: CASSQGQDDSPLHF. The CDR3 nucleotides are TGCGCCAGCAGCCAAGGACAGGACGACTCACCCCTCCACTTT.

This rearrangement joins TRBV27 to TRBJ1-2, with a tentative D call TRBD1 (6 bases). The CDR3 covers 13 residues. The germline V and J ends were trimmed by 5 bases and 7 bases, with 14 bases remaining between them. From germline, CDR1 is MNHEY and CDR2 SMNVEV (reference sequence). In nucleotides, the CDR3 is TGTGCCAGCAGTCAAACAGGGCTGAGTGGCTACACCTTC. Translating gives CASSQTGLSGYTF.

The CDR3 DNA follows: TGTGCCACCGGCCGGGACAGGGGGAACACTGAAGCTTTCTTT. It codes for CATGRDRGNTEAFF. This sequence joins TRBV15 and TRBJ1-1; 10 bases align to TRBD1. Trimming cost V 8 bases and J 1 base; bases outside gene matches: 4. Germline V lookup: CDR1 LNHNV, CDR2 YYDKDF (reference sequence). CDR3 length equals 14 residues.

The V gene is TRBV6-5, the J gene TRBJ1-2; 7 nucleotides agree with TRBD1. The J segment lost 4 bases and the V segment lost 6 bases, leaving 5 bases of the junction unmatched. The germline gives CDR1 MNHEY, CDR2 SVGAGI. This CDR3 has 13 amino acids. CDR3 residues: CASSPDRAYGYTF. CDR3 sequence (DNA): TGTGCCAGCAGCCCCGACAGGGCCTATGGCTACACCTTC.

This clone was picked up a small number of times. The chain joins TRBV11-3 to TRBJ1-5, with 7 bases matching TRBD1. The CDR3 runs to 17 residues. The trim removed 1 base at V and 6 bases at J, leaving 12 bases unmatched. Per germline, CDR1 SGHNT and CDR2 YENEEA. The CDR3: CASSLAPTGEGSQPQHF. The CDR3 DNA is TGTGCCAGCAGCTTAGCTCCTACAGGGGAAGGAAGTCAGCCCCAGCATTTT.

This clone was counted a few times. This chain joins TRBV13 and TRBJ2-1, with no clear D. V lost 1 base and J 2 bases, leaving 18 bases between the germline ends. The CDR3 length is 18 residues. Germline CDR1 reads PRHDT; CDR2 reads FYEKMQ (reference sequence). Written as DNA, the CDR3 is TGTGCCAGCAGCTTAGTCTTCAGACACACTCACCCCTACAATGAGCAGTTCTTC. This encodes CASSLVFRHTHPYNEQFF.